This T cell receptor beta chain is drawn from a study of T cells in Graves' hyperthyroidism and ophthalmopathy (dated 2019 in TCRdb). About the study as a whole: Peripheral blood samples were taken at initial diagnosis, before any treatment was given. TCR V-J signatures able to tell the groups apart were searched for in a discovery cohort of approximately 95 patients, of whom approximately 40 had Graves' ophthalmopathy and about 60 had stable Graves' hyperthyroidism. Prospective prediction of ophthalmopathy was tested in an independent validation cohort consisting of fewer than 20 hyperthyroidism patients and around 16 patients who later progressed to ophthalmopathy. The 100 or so discovery patients were randomly split 7:3 into training and test sets. The study also compared thyroid tissue and blood T-cell repertoires from more than five Graves' hyperthyroidism patients. Once sampling was done, hyperthyroidism patients were given methimazole at a starting dose of 30 mg daily, whereas ophthalmopathy patients were given high-dose intravenous methylprednisolone. TCR Vbeta CDR3 sequencing of some 140 peripheral blood samples (roughly 43 ophthalmopathy, 75 hyperthyroidism and around 17 progressor patients) is reported in the paper. Results and caveats for the whole study, not just this receptor: In validation, the model predicted progression to ophthalmopathy with 60% to 71% sensitivity and about 72% specificity, a median of 6.5 months before onset. Ophthalmopathy was separated from stable hyperthyroidism by a 13 V-J signature model, with approximately 89% sensitivity and approximately 84% specificity obtained in cross-validation and 80%/75% obtained in testing. Sample size was not statistically predetermined, and blinding of investigators to group allocation was not performed. Most expanded thyroid clonotypes (frequency above 0.001) were also detected in blood, a finding suggesting that blood repertoires may reflect thyroid immune responses.

In the ophthalmopathy patients, disease was moderately to severely active, with a Clinical Activity Score of 3 or more, a NOSPECS grade of 4 or more, and a duration of less than 3 months. Exclusion was applied to patients with uncontrolled infections, other autoimmune diseases, pregnancy or lactation. Diagnoses relied on clinical symptoms, serum thyroxine and TRAb, thyroid ultrasound and orbital computed tomography. Ficoll-Paque density gradient centrifugation was used to isolate PBMCs from approximately 11 ml of fresh peripheral blood. Total RNA was extracted using Trizol reagent, and RNA quality was assessed on an Agilent 2100 Bioanalyzer. Its CDR3 holds 18 amino acids, cysteine through phenylalanine. Just CDR3 DNA is preserved here, 54 bases in frame from base 1. Here V drops 2 bases and J drops 0 bases, and the junction holds 9 bases not matched to any gene. Reading the germline V gene gives CDR1 MDHEN and CDR2 SYDVKM.

The TCR beta CDR3 regions were amplified from RNA transcripts. The TCR CDR3 was subjected to a first round of RT-PCR using the HTBI primer set and the Qiagen OneStep RT-PCR kit. Libraries were constructed in a second round of multiplex PCR, after which size selection and purification were carried out. The libraries were sequenced on an Illumina HiSeq2000 using paired-end 100 bp reads. As for the authors' bioinformatics: SOAPnuke was used to process the raw data, removing reads that contained adapters or uncalled bases, had a mean Phred below 15, or lacked an exact match to the constant primer or identifier. High-quality paired reads were merged using COPE v1.2.5, and each unique nucleotide sequence was defined as a clonotype. MiTCR v1.1 was used to align clonotypes to the IMGT TRBV, TRBD and TRBJ reference segments. Only V-J combinations with frequency above 0.0001, covering 99% to 99.2% of repertoires, were analysed. A TCS score was defined as the ratio of F50 (clonal expansion) to E x V (chaos), with BLOSUM62-based TCRdist applied between CDR3 peptides within each V-J. Welch's t-statistics and random forest reduced fewer than 550 V-J features to some 14, which were used in a naive Bayes classifier (R e1071). The public reads were run again by TCRdb, first through fastp at Q25 and then through MiXCR, and only productive beta chains were kept. Rows with one shared CDR3 protein collapse into an entry with the most common genes and DNA. TCRdb's processing, not the authors', yielded these V and J calls. Present in this sample are 400,000 or so distinct CDR3 sequences, around 15% of which were seen just once. Clones ranked in the top ten supply roughly 19% of the sample.

This clonotype showed up many times. Its binding antigen is unknown. One base away there is no much larger clone; base qualities are not given. The chain is assembled from TRBV28 and TRBJ2-3; 9 middle bases align to TRBD2. Material: blood. This clonotype originated in a woman in her sixties with Graves' ophthalmopathy. At the DNA level, the sequence is TGTGCCAGCAGTTTAAGAGTAGCGGGAGCTACTAGCACAGATACGCAGTATTTT. It specifies CASSLRVAGATSTDTQYF.